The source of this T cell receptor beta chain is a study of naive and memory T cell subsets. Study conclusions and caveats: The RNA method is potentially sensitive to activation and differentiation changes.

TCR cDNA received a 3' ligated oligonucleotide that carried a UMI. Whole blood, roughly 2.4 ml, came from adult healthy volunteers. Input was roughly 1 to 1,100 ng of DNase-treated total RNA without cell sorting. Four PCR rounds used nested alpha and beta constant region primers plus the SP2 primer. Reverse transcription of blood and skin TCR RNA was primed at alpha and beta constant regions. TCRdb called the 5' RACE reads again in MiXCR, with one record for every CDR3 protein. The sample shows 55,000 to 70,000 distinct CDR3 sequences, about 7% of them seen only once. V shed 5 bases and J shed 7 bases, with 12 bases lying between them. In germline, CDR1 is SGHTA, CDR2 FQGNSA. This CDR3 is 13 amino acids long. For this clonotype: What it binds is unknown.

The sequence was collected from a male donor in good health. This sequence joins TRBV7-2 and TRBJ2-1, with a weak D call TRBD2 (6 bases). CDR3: CASSPHRGNEQFF. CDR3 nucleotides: TGTGCCAGCAGCCCTCATCGGGGGAATGAGCAGTTCTTC.